This entry concerns a single T cell receptor beta chain. Its specificity is not known. The V and J ends lost 4 bases and 4 bases respectively, with 14 bases between them. Germline CDR1 LNHNV, CDR2 YYDKDF (reference sequence). The CDR3 is 15 amino acids. This specimen belongs to a study of sequential checkpoint blockade in melanoma. Turning to the study itself: Maintenance nivolumab came after either treatment sequence. Whole-study results and caveats: PD-L1 staining and CD8+ counts, not mutational load, tracked tumor T-cell clonality.

The assay was immunoSEQ multiplex PCR, and TCRdb's table has in-frame clones only and misses some. This sample has about 4,900 clones, with 34% found just once. Documented treatment: randomized to nivolumab then ipilimumab (arm A) or the reverse (arm B). None of the patients previously received DNA-damaging chemotherapy. Sequencing was performed on tumor tissue (inferred from file names), taken from a patient given nivolumab and ipilimumab in sequence. The source of this sequence is a human donor with melanoma. This chain connects TRBV15 to TRBJ1-3, with a possible D match to TRBD1 (5 bases). The CDR3 DNA sequence: TGTGCCACCAGCAAAATAGGGCAGGGAGGAAACACCATATATTTT. Its protein is CATSKIGQGGNTIYF. The entire variable domain, with the rest obtained from reference TRBV15 and TRBJ1-3, is as follows: DAMVIQNPRYQVTQFGKPVTLSCSQTLNHNVMYWYQQKSSQAPKLLFHYYDKDFNNEADTPDNFQSRRPNTSFCFLDIRSPGLGDTAMYLCATSKIGQGGNTIYFGEGSWLTVV.